This TCR beta chain was identified during a study of cytomegalovirus exposure and HLA in healthy donors. This clone was counted only a few times. The PCR made use of 60 Vbeta and 13 Jbeta primers. Sequencing used immunoSEQ multiplex PCR; TCRdb keeps in-frame clones, though not all of them. The sample carries about 150,000 clones, approximately 80% recorded once. The CDR3 covers 15 residues. In germline, CDR1 is MDHEN, CDR2 SYDVKM. The junction had 8 bases not matched to a gene; V was cut back by 6 bases and J by 1 base. The chain is built from TRBV28 and TRBJ1-2; 7 nucleotides match TRBD1. This TCR derives from a male donor in good health and CMV-seropositive. Sequencing input: PBMCs. The CDR3 region is CASRPGQDHNYGYTF. DNA of the CDR3: TGTGCCAGCAGACCCGGACAGGATCATAACTATGGCTACACCTTC.